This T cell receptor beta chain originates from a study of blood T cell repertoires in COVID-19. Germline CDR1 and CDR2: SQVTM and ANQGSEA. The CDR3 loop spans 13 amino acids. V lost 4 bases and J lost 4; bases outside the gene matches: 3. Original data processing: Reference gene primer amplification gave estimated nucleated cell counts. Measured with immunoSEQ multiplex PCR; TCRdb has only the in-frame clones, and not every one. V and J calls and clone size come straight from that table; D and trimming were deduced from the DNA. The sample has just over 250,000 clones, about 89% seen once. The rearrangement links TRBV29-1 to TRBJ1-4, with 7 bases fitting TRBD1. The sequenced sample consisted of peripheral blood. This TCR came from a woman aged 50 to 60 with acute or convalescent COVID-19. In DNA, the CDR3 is TGCAGCGTTGCCCGGGACAGTAATGAAAAACTGTTTTTT. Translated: CSVARDSNEKLFF.